These 20 T cell receptor beta chains share one sample of origin, sequenced in a study of blood T cells in healthy people across ages. PCR was performed a second time for about 7 to 12 cycles using a sample-barcoded 5' primer and a J-beta primer mix. MiXCR, applied by TCRdb to the 5' RACE reads, yields one record per CDR3 protein. The table has over a million distinct CDR3 sequences, almost 60% seen once; the top ten hold over 5%. The sequenced sample was blood. These receptors were obtained from a man between 18 and 29 years old in good health.

This clonotype was seen repeatedly, ten times or more. One junction end does not reproduce the germline sequence, and a read error may be involved. The chain employs TRBV5-1 and TRBJ2-7, with 9 bases identical to TRBD1. Germline-derived CDR1 and CDR2 are SGHRS and YFSETQ. This CDR3 has 14 residues. DNA for the CDR3: TGTGCCAGCAGCCTTGGGACAGGGCCATACGAGCAGTACTTC. It yields the protein CASSLGTGPYEQYF.

In DNA form, the CDR3 reads TGTGCCAGCAGCCCCCGAATTACCACATACCAAGAGACCCAGTACTTC. Translating it yields CASSPRITTYQETQYF. The chain uses TRBV7-9 and TRBJ2-5, with D unresolved. The CDR3 runs 16 residues. Trimming took off 5 bases at V and 0 bases at J, with 16 bases between the two ends. Germline V gene lookup returns CDR1 SEHNR and CDR2 FQNEAQ (reference sequence).

The genes are TRBV7-8 and TRBJ2-7; 11 nucleotides line up with TRBD2. Germline CDR1 is SGHVS and CDR2 is FQNEAQ. V lost 3 bases, J lost 3 bases, and 7 bases stayed unmatched. The CDR3 is 16 amino acids. The CDR3 coding sequence is TGTGCCAGCAGCTTCGGGGGACTAGCGGACTTCTACGAGCAGTACTTC. It codes for CASSFGGLADFYEQYF.

This sequence joins TRBV10-3 and TRBJ2-1; 10 bases are shared with TRBD2. With V trimmed by 3 bases and J by 6 bases, 17 bases remained unmatched. Per the germline V gene, CDR1 is ENHRY and CDR2 is SYGVKD. The CDR3 covers 19 residues. Here the CDR3 reads CAISDSGVASGSIFNEQFF. CDR3 sequence (DNA): TGTGCCATCAGTGATTCTGGGGTTGCTAGCGGGAGTATCTTCAATGAGCAGTTCTTC.

This clonotype has only a few counts. The chain is built from TRBV6-6 and TRBJ2-2; D is perhaps TRBD2 (6 bases). This CDR3 has 15 residues. The germline V and J ends were trimmed by 5 bases and 3 bases, with 13 bases remaining between them. CDR1 and CDR2 from the germline V gene are MNHNY and SVGAGI (reference sequence). For the CDR3, the DNA is TGTGCCAGCAGTCCTAGACTAGTTGACACCGGGGAGCTGTTTTTT. Translation gives CASSPRLVDTGELFF.

The chain joins TRBV2 to TRBJ1-4; 8 bases agree with TRBD1. V shed 4 bases, J shed 1 base, and the junction held 8 bases outside the gene matches. There are 17 residues in the CDR3. CDR1 and CDR2 from the germline V gene are SNHLY and FYNNEI. Written as DNA, the CDR3 is TGTGCCAGCAGTGCCCCGACAGGGGAAGTAACTAATGAAAAACTGTTTTTT. Amino acids: CASSAPTGEVTNEKLFF. Variable domain in full (rest from reference TRBV2 and TRBJ1-4): EPEVTQTPSHQVTQMGQEVILRCVPISNHLYFYWYRQILGQKVEFLVSFYNNEISEKSEIFDDQFSVERPDGSNFTLKIRSTKLEDSAMYFCASSAPTGEVTNEKLFFGSGTQLSVL.

This clonotype has only a few counts. The chain joins TRBV6-6 to TRBJ2-5; tentatively, D is TRBD1 (6 bases). V shed 2 bases and J shed 1 base, with 14 bases lying between them. CDR1 is MNHNY, CDR2 SVGAGI, per germline (reference sequence). The CDR3 is 16 residues long. The CDR3 here is CASSYPNREGQETQYF. The CDR3 coding sequence is TGTGCCAGCAGTTACCCCAACAGGGAAGGCCAAGAGACCCAGTACTTC.

The chain carries TRBV29-1 and TRBJ1-1; 8 nucleotides line up with TRBD1. V lost 4 bases to trimming and J lost 4 bases; unmatched junction nucleotides: 8. The CDR3 length is 14 residues. Germline V gene sequence: CDR1 SQVTM, CDR2 ANQGSEA. The CDR3 sequence is CSVGYRGTVTEAFF. The CDR3 DNA sequence: TGCAGCGTTGGATACAGGGGGACGGTCACTGAAGCTTTCTTT. The complete variable domain, with remaining parts taken from reference TRBV29-1 and TRBJ1-1, reads SAVISQKPSRDICQRGTSLTIQCQVDSQVTMMFWYRQQPGQSLTLIATANQGSEATYESGFVIDKFPISRPNLTFSTLTVSNMSPEDSSIYLCSVGYRGTVTEAFFGQGTRLTVV.

This rearrangement joins TRBV13 to TRBJ1-2; 10 nucleotides line up with TRBD1. Germline CDR1 PRHDT, CDR2 FYEKMQ (reference sequence). V shed 5 bases, J shed 2 bases, and the junction held 2 bases outside the gene matches. The CDR3 has 14 amino acids. For the CDR3, the DNA is TGTGCCAGCAGCGAGGACAGGGGGAACTATGGCTACACCTTC. Translating it yields CASSEDRGNYGYTF. Complete variable domain (other parts from reference TRBV13 and TRBJ1-2): AAGVIQSPRHLIKEKRETATLKCYPIPRHDTVYWYQQGPGQDPQFLISFYEKMQSDKGSIPDRFSAQQFSDYHSELNMSSLELGDSALYFCASSEDRGNYGYTFGSGTRLTVV.

This clonotype was detected only a few times. V and J are TRBV20-1 and TRBJ2-1; D possibly corresponds to TRBD2 (6 bases). The CDR3 has 11 amino acids. Germline CDR1 and CDR2: DFQATT and SNEGSKA (reference sequence). The CDR3 DNA sequence: TGCAGGCCTGGACTATTCGGTGAGCAGTTCTTC. This sequence encodes CRPGLFGEQFF.

This chain links TRBV6-2 or TRBV6-3 with TRBJ2-2; D might be TRBD2 (6 bases). This CDR3 has 16 residues. With 4 bases removed from V and 6 bases from J, the gap between germline ends came to 18 bases. In germline, CDR1 is MNHEY, CDR2 SVGEGT. The CDR3 DNA sequence: TGTGCCAGCAGTTTACACGGGACTCCGGGCGCCGGGGAGCTGTTTTTT. Translating it yields CASSLHGTPGAGELFF.

The chain couples TRBV10-3 to TRBJ1-1; tentatively, D is TRBD1 (5 bases). Germline CDR1 ENHRY, CDR2 SYGVKD. V lost 3 bases and J lost 3, with 14 bases in between. This CDR3 is 15 amino acids long. The CDR3, as DNA: TGTGCCATCAGTGACGGGGGAGGCCCCGACACTGAAGCTTTCTTT. It codes for CAISDGGGPDTEAFF.

The chain joins TRBV20-1 to TRBJ1-5; TRBD1 might be the D (5 bases). The CDR3 extends over 14 amino acids. Germline V lookup: CDR1 DFQATT, CDR2 SNEGSKA (reference sequence). Trimming pared 6 bases from V and 2 bases from J, leaving 14 bases between. Here the CDR3 reads CSAGGGNGNQPQHF. CDR3 DNA: TGCAGTGCGGGGGGTGGGAATGGCAATCAGCCCCAGCATTTT.

This clonotype was counted between two and nine times. The V and J genes are TRBV6-5 and TRBJ1-4; D may be TRBD1 (6 bases). Trimming shortened V by 8 bases and J by 5 bases, and 12 bases separated the two germline ends. Germline assignment: CDR1 MNHEY and CDR2 SVGAGI. The CDR3 loop spans 13 amino acids. CDR3 coding DNA: TGTGCCAGCCGGGGGCCCTTCAATGAAAAACTGTTTTTT. This translates into CASRGPFNEKLFF.

This clonotype was seen once. V and J are TRBV4-1 and TRBJ1-5; D unresolved. V lost 1 base and J lost 3, with 10 bases in between. The CDR3 is 15 residues long. CDR1 and CDR2 from the germline V gene are MGHRA and YSYEKL. The CDR3 here is CASSQVRQYNQPQHF. The CDR3 DNA reads as TGCGCCAGCAGCCAAGTCAGGCAGTACAATCAGCCCCAGCATTTT.

The chain combines TRBV10-1 with TRBJ2-3, with D tentatively TRBD2 (6 bases). The V gene lost 9 bases and the J gene lost 2 bases, with 18 bases spanning the gap. The V gene's germline CDR1 is WNHNN and CDR2 SYGVQD (reference sequence). This CDR3 comprises 15 residues. CDR3: CARPRTAGNTDTQYF. DNA for the CDR3: TGCGCCAGGCCTAGAACGGCGGGGAACACAGATACGCAGTATTTT.

The chain has TRBV5-1 and TRBJ2-3, with 13 nucleotides matching TRBD2. Losses at the gene ends were 4 bases for V and 2 bases for J; bases not matched to a gene: 10. Germline loops: CDR1 SGHRS, CDR2 YFSETQ. CDR3 length equals 18 residues. CDR3 in DNA: TGCGCCAGCAGCCCCACTAGCGGGAGGGGAGTTCCCACAGATACGCAGTATTTT. Amino acids: CASSPTSGRGVPTDTQYF.

The CDR3 region has the DNA TGCAGTGCTAGAGATGAACACGAGGGACCACTCTCTAACTATGGCTACACCTTC. The encoded protein is CSARDEHEGPLSNYGYTF. The V gene is TRBV20-1, the J gene TRBJ1-2, with D perhaps matching TRBD1 (5 bases). In germline, CDR1 is DFQATT, CDR2 SNEGSKA (reference sequence). The CDR3 length is 18 residues. V was clipped by 0 bases and J by 0 bases, with 20 bases between them.

This clonotype occurred a few times. The rearrangement links TRBV20-1 to TRBJ2-3, with TRBD2 matching over 9 bases. After removal of 8 bases from V and 3 bases from J, the junction contained 6 bases not matched to a gene. The V gene's germline CDR1 is DFQATT and CDR2 SNEGSKA (reference sequence). CDR3 length equals 13 residues. The DNA for the CDR3 is TGCAGTTCTGACCTAGCGGGAACAGATACGCAGTATTTT. Protein: CSSDLAGTDTQYF.

This chain uses TRBV6-2 or TRBV6-3 with TRBJ1-6; D perhaps matches TRBD1 (5 bases). This CDR3 comprises 15 residues. With 7 bases removed from V and 6 bases from J, the gap between germline ends came to 16 bases. The germline V gene encodes CDR1 MNHEY and CDR2 SVGEGT. The CDR3 DNA reads TGTGCCAGCAAGAGCAGGGAAGTCCTTAATTCACCCCTCCACTTT. Amino acids: CASKSREVLNSPLHF.